These T cell receptor beta chains were read from a single sample in a study of shared clonotypes between healthy human individuals. Libraries were prepared by immunoSEQ multiplex PCR; TCRdb keeps only in-frame clonotypes and omits some of them. The sample records millions of clones, roughly 94% being singletons. Material: naive CD8+ T cells sorted from blood. These receptors all come from a man between 18 and 29 years old in good health. Each CDR3 is given with its conserved first and last residue. Fields, in order: CDR3 protein, V gene.

CASGPGQPHNYEQYF	TRBV12-5
CSVEVATASYGYTF	TRBV29-1
CASSLGRTRDNEQFF	TRBV5-1
CASREQGLGSYNEQFF	TRBV2
CASSQTGQGSRETQYF	TRBV7-9
CASSRTRGTTNEKLFF	TRBV14
CASSHLNQPQHF	TRBV4-1
CASGTSGTFYEQYF	TRBV2
CASTDGTGPGGEQYF	TRBV11-2
CASSRLIPPRKGLGNQPQHF	TRBV6-8
CSVEELTVYGYTF	TRBV29-1
CASSLSGLAGVEQFF	TRBV6-5
CASSSGGATNEKLFF	TRBV9
CASSLEKGGYTF	TRBV7-6
CASSFEVSYEQYF	TRBV5-1
CASSDHMRTFF	TRBV6-1
CASSPHYNEQFF	TRBV7-9
CASSLAQGGTDTQYF	TRBV7-9
CASSQDQTGANTGELFF	TRBV4-1
CASSEVGYEQYF	TRBV10-2
CASSYSGTGADTQYF	TRBV6-5
CASSAYKQGHEQYF	TRBV6-1
CASGDRSRYEQYF	TRBV14
CASSSGAAEAFF	TRBV5-4
CASSTTSGRSGSYEQYF	TRBV27
CASSPRRGRASDTQYF	TRBV7-9
CASSRLAGDYEQYF	TRBV6-5
CASSQLSGVSYNSPLHF	TRBV11-2
CTSSQDKRGVSIYGYTF	TRBV1
CASSVQGGAGYEQYF	TRBV28
CASSYSQDTEAFF	TRBV6-5
CASSYRQGYTQYF	TRBV27
CASRQGPLEQYF	TRBV10-2
CSIVQGYNQPQHF	TRBV29-1
CASSLYQGEGNQPQHF	TRBV7-9
CASSLATEEETQYF	TRBV7-9
CASSPGLAGGLDFTDTQYF	TRBV7-8